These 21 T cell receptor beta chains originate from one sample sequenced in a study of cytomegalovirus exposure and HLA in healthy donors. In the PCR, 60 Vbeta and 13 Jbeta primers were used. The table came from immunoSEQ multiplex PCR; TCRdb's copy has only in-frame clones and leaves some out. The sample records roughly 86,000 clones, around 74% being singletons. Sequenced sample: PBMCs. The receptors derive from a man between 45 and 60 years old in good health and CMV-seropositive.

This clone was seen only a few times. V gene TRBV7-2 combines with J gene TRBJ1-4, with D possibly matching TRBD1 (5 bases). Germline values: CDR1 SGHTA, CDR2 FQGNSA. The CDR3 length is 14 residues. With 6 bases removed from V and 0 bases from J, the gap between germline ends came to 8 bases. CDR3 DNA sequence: TGTGCCAGCAGGCCGACAGCAACTAATGAAAAACTGTTTTTT. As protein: CASRPTATNEKLFF.

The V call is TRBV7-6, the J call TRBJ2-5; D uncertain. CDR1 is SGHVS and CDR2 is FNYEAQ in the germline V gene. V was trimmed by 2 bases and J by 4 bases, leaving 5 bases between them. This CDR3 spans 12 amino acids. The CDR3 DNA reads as TGTGCCAGCAGCTTACCCATAGAGACCCAGTACTTC. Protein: CASSLPIETQYF. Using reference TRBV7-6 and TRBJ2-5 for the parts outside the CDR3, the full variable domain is GAGVSQSPRYKVTKRGQDVALRCDPISGHVSLYWYRQALGQGPEFLTYFNYEAQQDKSGLPNDRFSAERPEGSISTLTIQRTEQRDSAMYRCASSLPIETQYFGPGTRLLVL.

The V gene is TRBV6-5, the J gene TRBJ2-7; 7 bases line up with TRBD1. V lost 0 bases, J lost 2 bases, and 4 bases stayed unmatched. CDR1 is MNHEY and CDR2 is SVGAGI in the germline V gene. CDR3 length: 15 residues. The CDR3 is CASSYSGQGAYEQYF. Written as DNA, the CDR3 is TGTGCCAGCAGTTACTCGGGGCAGGGGGCCTACGAGCAGTACTTC.

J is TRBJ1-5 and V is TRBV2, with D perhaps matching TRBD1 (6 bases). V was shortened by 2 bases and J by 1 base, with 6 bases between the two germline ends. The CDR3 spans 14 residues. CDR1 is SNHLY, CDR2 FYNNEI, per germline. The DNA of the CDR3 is TGTGCCAGCAGTGAACAGGGGAGCAATCAGCCCCAGCATTTT. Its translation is CASSEQGSNQPQHF.

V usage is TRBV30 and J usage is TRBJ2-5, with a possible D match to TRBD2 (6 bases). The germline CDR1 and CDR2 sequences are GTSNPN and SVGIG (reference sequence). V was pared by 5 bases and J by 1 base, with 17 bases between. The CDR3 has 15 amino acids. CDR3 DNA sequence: TGTGCCTGGGGGGGTTACGGGAGCCTCCAAGAGACCCAGTACTTC. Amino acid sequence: CAWGGYGSLQETQYF.

CDR3 loop: CASSPSGNTEAFF. Here the CDR3 DNA reads TGTGCCAGCAGCCCCTCCGGGAACACTGAAGCTTTCTTT. The chain couples TRBV7-6 to TRBJ1-1; D is unclear. Trimming removed 5 bases at V and 1 base at J, with 8 bases between. Germline CDR1 reads SGHVS; CDR2 reads FNYEAQ. The CDR3 totals 13 residues.

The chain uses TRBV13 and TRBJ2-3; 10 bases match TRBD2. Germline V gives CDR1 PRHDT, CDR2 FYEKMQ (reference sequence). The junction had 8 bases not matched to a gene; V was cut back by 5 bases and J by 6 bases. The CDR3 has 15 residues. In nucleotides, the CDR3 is TGTGCCAGCAGCCTGGGACTAGCGCTGACGGATACGCAGTATTTT. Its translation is CASSLGLALTDTQYF.

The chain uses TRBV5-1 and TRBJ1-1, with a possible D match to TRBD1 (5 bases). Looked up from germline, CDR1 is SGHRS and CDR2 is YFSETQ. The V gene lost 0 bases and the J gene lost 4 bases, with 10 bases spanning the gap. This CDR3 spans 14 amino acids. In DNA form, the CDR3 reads TGCGCCAGCAGCTTGGCCAGGGTAGGCACTGAAGCTTTCTTT. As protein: CASSLARVGTEAFF.

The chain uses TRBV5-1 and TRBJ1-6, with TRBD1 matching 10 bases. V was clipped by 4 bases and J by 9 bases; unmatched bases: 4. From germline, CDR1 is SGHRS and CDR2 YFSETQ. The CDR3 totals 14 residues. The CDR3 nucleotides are TGCGCCAGCAGCCCCCGGGACAGGGGTTCACCCCTCCACTTT. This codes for CASSPRDRGSPLHF.

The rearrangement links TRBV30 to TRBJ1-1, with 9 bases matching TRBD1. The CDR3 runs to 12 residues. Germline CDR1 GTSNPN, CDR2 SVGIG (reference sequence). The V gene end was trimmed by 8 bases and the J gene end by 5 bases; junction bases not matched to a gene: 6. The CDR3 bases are TGTGCCGGCGACAGGGGGATGACTGAAGCTTTCTTT. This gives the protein CAGDRGMTEAFF.

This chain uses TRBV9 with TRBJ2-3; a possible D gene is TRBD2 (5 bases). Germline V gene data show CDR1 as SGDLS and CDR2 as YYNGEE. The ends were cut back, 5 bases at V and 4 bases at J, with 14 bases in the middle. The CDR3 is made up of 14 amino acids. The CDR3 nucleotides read TGTGCCAGCAGTTGGACTTCAGCTGCAGATACGCAGTATTTT. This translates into CASSWTSAADTQYF. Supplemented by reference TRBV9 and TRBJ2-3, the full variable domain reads DSGVTQTPKHLITATGQRVTLRCSPRSGDLSVYWYQQSLDQGLQFLIQYYNGEERAKGNILERFSAQQFPDLHSELNLSSLELGDSALYFCASSWTSAADTQYFGPGTRLTVL.

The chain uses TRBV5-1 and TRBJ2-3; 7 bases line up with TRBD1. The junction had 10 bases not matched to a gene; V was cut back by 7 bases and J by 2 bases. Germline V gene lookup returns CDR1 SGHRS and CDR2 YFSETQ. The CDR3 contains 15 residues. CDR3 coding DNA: TGCGCCAGCTCGCGAGGGGGCGAATCCACAGATACGCAGTATTTT. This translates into CASSRGGESTDTQYF.

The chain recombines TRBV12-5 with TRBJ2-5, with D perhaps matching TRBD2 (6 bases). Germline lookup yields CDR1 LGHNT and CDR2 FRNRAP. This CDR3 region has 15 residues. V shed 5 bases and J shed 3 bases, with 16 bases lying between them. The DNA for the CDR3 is TGTGCTAGTGGTCCGGGACTGACGTCCGAAGAGACCCAGTACTTC. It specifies CASGPGLTSEETQYF.

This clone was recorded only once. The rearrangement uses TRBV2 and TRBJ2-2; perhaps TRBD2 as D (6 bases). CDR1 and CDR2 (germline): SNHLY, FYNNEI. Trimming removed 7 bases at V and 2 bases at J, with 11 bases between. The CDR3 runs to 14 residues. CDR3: CASNALANTGELFF. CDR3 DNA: TGTGCCAGCAATGCACTAGCTAACACCGGGGAGCTGTTTTTT.

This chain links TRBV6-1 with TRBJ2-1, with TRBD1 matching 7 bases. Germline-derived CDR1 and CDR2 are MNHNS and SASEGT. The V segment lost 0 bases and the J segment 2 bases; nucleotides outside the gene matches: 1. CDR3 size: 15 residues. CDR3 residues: CASSEAQGAYNEQFF. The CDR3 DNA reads TGTGCCAGCAGTGAAGCTCAGGGGGCCTACAATGAGCAGTTCTTC.

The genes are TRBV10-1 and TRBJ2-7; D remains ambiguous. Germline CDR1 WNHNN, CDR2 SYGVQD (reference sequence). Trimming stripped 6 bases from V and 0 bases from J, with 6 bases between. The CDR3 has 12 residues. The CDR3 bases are TGCGCCAGCAGGGCAGGCTCCTACGAGCAGTACTTC. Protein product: CASRAGSYEQYF.

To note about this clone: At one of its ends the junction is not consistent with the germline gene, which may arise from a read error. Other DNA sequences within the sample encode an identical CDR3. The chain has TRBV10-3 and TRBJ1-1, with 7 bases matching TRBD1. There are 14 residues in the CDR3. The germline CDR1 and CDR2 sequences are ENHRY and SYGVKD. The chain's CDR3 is CATSLDRAWTEAFF. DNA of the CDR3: TGCGCCACCTCTTTAGACAGGGCTTGGACTGAAGCTTTCTTT.

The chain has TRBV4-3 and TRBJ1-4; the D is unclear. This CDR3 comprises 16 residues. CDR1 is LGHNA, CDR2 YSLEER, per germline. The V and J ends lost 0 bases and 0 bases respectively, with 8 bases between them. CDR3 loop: CASSQERAATNEKLFF. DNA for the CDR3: TGCGCCAGCAGCCAAGAGAGGGCGGCAACTAATGAAAAACTGTTTTTT.

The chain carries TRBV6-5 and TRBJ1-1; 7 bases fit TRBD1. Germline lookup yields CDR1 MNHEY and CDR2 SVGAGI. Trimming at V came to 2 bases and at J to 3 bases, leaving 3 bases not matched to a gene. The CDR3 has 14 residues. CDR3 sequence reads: CASSYRGPDTEAFF. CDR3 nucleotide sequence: TGTGCCAGCAGTTACAGGGGGCCTGACACTGAAGCTTTCTTT.

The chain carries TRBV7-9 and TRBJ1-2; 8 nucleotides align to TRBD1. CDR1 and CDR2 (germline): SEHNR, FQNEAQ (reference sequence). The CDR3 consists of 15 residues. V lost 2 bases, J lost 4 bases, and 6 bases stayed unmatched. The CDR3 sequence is CASSLSTGGPYGYTF. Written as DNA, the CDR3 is TGTGCCAGCAGCTTAAGCACAGGGGGTCCCTATGGCTACACCTTC.

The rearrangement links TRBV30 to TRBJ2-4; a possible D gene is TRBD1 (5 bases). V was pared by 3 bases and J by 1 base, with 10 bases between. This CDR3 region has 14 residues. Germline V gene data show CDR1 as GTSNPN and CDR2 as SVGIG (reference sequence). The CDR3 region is CAWSSGNAKNIQYF. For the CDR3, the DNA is TGTGCCTGGAGCTCAGGGAATGCCAAAAACATTCAGTACTTC.